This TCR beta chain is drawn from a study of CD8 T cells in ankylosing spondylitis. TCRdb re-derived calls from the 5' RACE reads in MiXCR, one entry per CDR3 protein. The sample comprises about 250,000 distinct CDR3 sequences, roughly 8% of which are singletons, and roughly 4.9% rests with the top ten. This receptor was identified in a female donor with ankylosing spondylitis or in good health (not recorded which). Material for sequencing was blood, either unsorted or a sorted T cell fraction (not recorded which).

The CDR3 is CASSYGGSDNEQFF. The CDR3 DNA reads as TGTGCCAGCAGCTACGGGGGTAGCGACAATGAGCAGTTCTTC. The rearrangement uses TRBV7-2 and TRBJ2-1, with D possibly TRBD2 on 6 matching bases. CDR1 and CDR2 (germline): SGHTA, FQGNSA. Trimming shortened V by 4 bases and J by 5 bases, and 12 bases separated the two germline ends. The CDR3 spans 14 residues. Complete variable domain (other parts from reference TRBV7-2 and TRBJ2-1): GAGVSQSPSNKVTEKGKDVELRCDPISGHTALYWYRQSLGQGLEFLIYFQGNSAPDKSGLPSDRFSAERTGGSVSTLTIQRTQQEDSAVYLCASSYGGSDNEQFFGPGTRLTVL.